The T cell receptor beta chain described here comes from a study of vaccination effects on CD4 cells after COVID-19. Study conclusions and caveats: Limitations: small convalescent group and missing early post-infection timepoints.

ViraFEST assay sequencing came after antigen-specific CD4+ T cells were expanded with viral peptide pools. Following 10 days of culture, CD4+ T cells were isolated. Half-medium replacement with IL-2 medium occurred on days 3 and 7. Trimming removed 9 bases from V and 5 bases from J, with 17 bases in between. The CDR3 runs to 14 residues. Germline CDR1 is LNHNV and CDR2 is YYDKDF (reference sequence). Data came from immunoSEQ multiplex PCR; TCRdb stores just in-frame clones and leaves some out. The repertoire consists of about 11,000 clones, with roughly 70% occurring once and the leading ten covering roughly a quarter. This clone was counted between two and nine times. Antigen: not known.

The chain joins TRBV15 to TRBJ1-5; D not certain. This sequence originates from a human donor who received a COVID-19 vaccine. Sequences were derived from CD4+ T cells from PBMCs cultured with HCoV-229E spike peptides, sampled before COVID-19 vaccination. The CDR3 DNA follows: TGTGCCACTACCAGTCGACGGGATTATCAGCCCCAGCATTTT. This sequence encodes CATTSRRDYQPQHF.